Listed below are T cell receptor beta chains from one sample, sequenced in a study of CD8+ T cells in alopecia areata. TCRdb keeps only in-frame clones here, not all; method: immunoSEQ multiplex PCR. This table has about 250,000 clones, 60% appearing once. The sequencing here drew on CD4+ T cells sorted from blood, taken around week 53, from a patient treated with tofacitinib. These receptors originate from a human donor with alopecia areata. The CDR3 runs from the conserved cysteine through the conserved F or W. The order of the fields is V gene, clone size, J gene, D gene, CDR3 length, CDR3 protein, CDR3 DNA. A D gene is named only where the DNA matches it firmly. Clone size is not always given. Where it is, it says once, few, many or a class for expanded clones.

v_gene: TRBV15; abundance: few; j_gene: TRBJ1-1; d_gene: TRBD1; len: 15; CDR3aa: CATSRDRGLNTEAFF; CDR3nt: TGTGCCACCAGCAGAGACAGGGGGCTGAACACTGAAGCTTTCTTT
v_gene: TRBV4-2; abundance: -; j_gene: TRBJ2-1; d_gene: -; len: 14; CDR3aa: CASSQATSSNEQFF; CDR3nt: TGTGCCAGCAGCCAAGCTACTAGCAGCAATGAGCAGTTCTTC
v_gene: TRBV2; abundance: -; j_gene: TRBJ2-3; d_gene: -; len: 16; CDR3aa: CASRPGTFAFSDTQYF; CDR3nt: TGTGCCAGCAGACCCGGGACGTTCGCGTTCTCAGATACGCAGTATTTT
v_gene: TRBV29-1; abundance: -; j_gene: TRBJ2-3; d_gene: TRBD1; len: 14; CDR3aa: CSAGQGEGTDTQYF; CDR3nt: TGCAGCGCCGGACAGGGAGAAGGCACAGATACGCAGTATTTT
v_gene: TRBV30; abundance: -; j_gene: TRBJ1-2; d_gene: -; len: 13; CDR3aa: CAWSVRGYAGYTF; CDR3nt: TGTGCCTGGAGTGTACGGGGGTACGCTGGCTACACCTTC
v_gene: TRBV9; abundance: -; j_gene: TRBJ1-6; d_gene: -; len: 14; CDR3aa: CASSQTEAYSPLHF; CDR3nt: TGTGCCAGCAGCCAGACGGAGGCTTATTCACCCCTCCACTTT
v_gene: TRBV5-4; abundance: once; j_gene: TRBJ2-2; d_gene: TRBD2; len: 16; CDR3aa: CASSSLAGGGTGELFF; CDR3nt: TGTGCCAGCAGTTCACTAGCGGGGGGAGGCACCGGGGAGCTGTTTTTT
v_gene: TRBV9; abundance: few; j_gene: TRBJ2-2; d_gene: TRBD2; len: 15; CDR3aa: CASSPPGLAGWKLFF; CDR3nt: TGTGCCAGCAGCCCCCCGGGACTAGCAGGATGGAAGCTGTTTTTT
v_gene: TRBV7-2; abundance: -; j_gene: TRBJ2-7; d_gene: -; len: 14; CDR3aa: CASSLVPGTTEQYF; CDR3nt: TGTGCCAGCAGCTTAGTACCGGGGACGACGGAGCAGTACTTC
v_gene: TRBV9; abundance: -; j_gene: TRBJ1-2; d_gene: -; len: 13; CDR3aa: CASSVTGGVGYTF; CDR3nt: TGTGCCAGCAGCGTTACTGGTGGGGTTGGCTACACCTTC
v_gene: TRBV29-1; abundance: -; j_gene: TRBJ2-1; d_gene: TRBD1; len: 13; CDR3aa: CSGETGGRGEQFF; CDR3nt: TGCAGCGGTGAAACAGGGGGCCGGGGTGAGCAGTTCTTC
v_gene: TRBV5-6; abundance: -; j_gene: TRBJ2-7; d_gene: TRBD1; len: 17; CDR3aa: CASSRASTGTGFGEQYF; CDR3nt: TGTGCCAGCAGCCGGGCCTCGACCGGGACAGGGTTCGGGGAGCAGTACTTC
v_gene: TRBV27; abundance: -; j_gene: TRBJ2-2; d_gene: TRBD1; len: 15; CDR3aa: CASSVTGVVAGELFF; CDR3nt: TGTGCCAGCAGTGTCACAGGGGTCGTTGCCGGGGAGCTGTTTTTT
v_gene: TRBV29-1; abundance: few; j_gene: TRBJ2-7; d_gene: TRBD1; len: 12; CDR3aa: CSVVSRGLEQYF; CDR3nt: TGCAGCGTTGTGAGCAGGGGGCTCGAGCAGTACTTC
v_gene: TRBV30; abundance: -; j_gene: TRBJ2-1; d_gene: TRBD1; len: 16; CDR3aa: CAWSRQGARGNVEQFF; CDR3nt: TGTGCCTGGAGTAGACAGGGGGCTCGAGGTAATGTTGAGCAGTTCTTC
v_gene: TRBV29-1; abundance: -; j_gene: TRBJ2-3; d_gene: -; len: 13; CDR3aa: CSVEPTSTDTQYF; CDR3nt: TGCAGCGTCGAACCGACTAGCACAGATACGCAGTATTTT
v_gene: TRBV6-5; abundance: -; j_gene: TRBJ2-7; d_gene: -; len: 12; CDR3aa: CASSQGSYEQYF; CDR3nt: TGTGCCAGCAGCCAAGGGTCTTACGAGCAGTACTTC
v_gene: TRBV25-1; abundance: -; j_gene: TRBJ2-1; d_gene: -; len: 13; CDR3aa: CASSDDRAWEQFF; CDR3nt: TGTGCCAGCAGTGACGATCGGGCCTGGGAGCAGTTCTTC
v_gene: TRBV4-3; abundance: -; j_gene: TRBJ2-5; d_gene: -; len: 15; CDR3aa: CASSQGHGSSETQYF; CDR3nt: TGCGCCAGCAGCCAAGGTCATGGTTCGTCAGAGACCCAGTACTTC
v_gene: TRBV7-2; abundance: -; j_gene: TRBJ1-2; d_gene: -; len: 15; CDR3aa: CASSIVGDPPGGYTF; CDR3nt: TGTGCCAGCAGCATTGTGGGGGATCCGCCGGGTGGCTACACCTTC
v_gene: TRBV5-1; abundance: few; j_gene: TRBJ2-7; d_gene: -; len: 15; CDR3aa: CASSLAGTNSYEQYF; CDR3nt: TGCGCCAGCAGCTTGGCCGGGACGAACTCCTACGAGCAGTACTTC
v_gene: TRBV15; abundance: -; j_gene: TRBJ2-7; d_gene: -; len: 14; CDR3aa: CATSRAGARHEQYF; CDR3nt: TGTGCCACCAGCAGAGCGGGGGCCCGCCACGAGCAGTACTTC
v_gene: TRBV20-1; abundance: -; j_gene: TRBJ2-5; d_gene: TRBD2; len: 10; CDR3aa: CSAGGGTQYF; CDR3nt: TGCAGTGCGGGCGGGGGGACCCAGTACTTC
v_gene: TRBV4-3; abundance: -; j_gene: TRBJ2-5; d_gene: -; len: 12; CDR3aa: CASSQEGETQYF; CDR3nt: TGCGCCAGCAGCCAGGAAGGAGAGACCCAGTACTTC
v_gene: TRBV6-5; abundance: -; j_gene: TRBJ2-7; d_gene: -; len: 13; CDR3aa: CASSLGGTYEQYF; CDR3nt: TGTGCCAGCAGCCTAGGGGGAACCTACGAGCAGTACTTC
v_gene: TRBV7-9; abundance: -; j_gene: TRBJ2-4; d_gene: -; len: 14; CDR3aa: CASSLAPAKNIQYF; CDR3nt: TGTGCCAGCAGCTTAGCGCCAGCCAAAAACATTCAGTACTTC
v_gene: TRBV5-1; abundance: few; j_gene: TRBJ2-5; d_gene: TRBD1; len: 15; CDR3aa: CASRYGQGAYETQYF; CDR3nt: TGCGCCAGCAGATACGGACAGGGGGCGTATGAGACCCAGTACTTC
v_gene: TRBV6-1; abundance: few; j_gene: TRBJ2-3; d_gene: TRBD1; len: 14; CDR3aa: CASRGQGSTDTQYF; CDR3nt: TGTGCCAGCAGGGGACAGGGAAGCACAGATACGCAGTATTTT
v_gene: TRBV4-2; abundance: -; j_gene: TRBJ2-5; d_gene: TRBD1; len: 15; CDR3aa: CASSHGTGVQETQYF; CDR3nt: TGTGCCAGCAGCCACGGGACAGGGGTCCAAGAGACCCAGTACTTC
v_gene: TRBV30; abundance: -; j_gene: TRBJ2-5; d_gene: TRBD2; len: 13; CDR3aa: CAWSVGLVETQYF; CDR3nt: TGTGCCTGGAGTGTTGGACTAGTCGAGACCCAGTACTTC
v_gene: TRBV4-1; abundance: -; j_gene: TRBJ2-1; d_gene: -; len: 16; CDR3aa: CASSQRERASYNEQFF; CDR3nt: TGCGCCAGCAGCCAACGGGAGAGAGCCTCCTACAATGAGCAGTTCTTC
v_gene: TRBV29-1; abundance: -; j_gene: TRBJ2-2; d_gene: -; len: 11; CDR3aa: CSAGTPGELFF; CDR3nt: TGCAGCGCCGGGACTCCCGGGGAGCTGTTTTTT
v_gene: TRBV5-1; abundance: -; j_gene: TRBJ2-7; d_gene: -; len: 16; CDR3aa: CASSQQGGDGSYEQYF; CDR3nt: TGCGCCAGCAGCCAGCAGGGCGGGGATGGATCCTACGAGCAGTACTTC
v_gene: TRBV5-1; abundance: -; j_gene: TRBJ2-1; d_gene: -; len: 13; CDR3aa: CASSLDLGFEQFF; CDR3nt: TGCGCCAGCAGCTTGGATTTAGGGTTTGAGCAGTTCTTC
v_gene: TRBV5-1; abundance: once; j_gene: TRBJ2-7; d_gene: -; len: 13; CDR3aa: CASSLGLDYEQYF; CDR3nt: TGCGCCAGCAGCTTGGGACTAGACTACGAGCAGTACTTC
v_gene: TRBV19; abundance: few; j_gene: TRBJ2-2; d_gene: TRBD1; len: 14; CDR3aa: CASSAQGAAGELFF; CDR3nt: TGTGCCAGTAGTGCCCAGGGGGCCGCCGGGGAGCTGTTTTTT
v_gene: TRBV6-5; abundance: medium-sized; j_gene: TRBJ1-6; d_gene: -; len: 12; CDR3aa: CASGQGRSPLHF; CDR3nt: TGTGCCAGCGGGCAGGGGCGCTCACCCCTCCACTTT
v_gene: TRBV13; abundance: -; j_gene: TRBJ2-5; d_gene: -; len: 12; CDR3aa: CASQGKQETQYF; CDR3nt: TGTGCCAGCCAAGGGAAACAAGAGACCCAGTACTTC
v_gene: TRBV13; abundance: -; j_gene: TRBJ2-7; d_gene: TRBD1; len: 14; CDR3aa: CASSLARGQYEQYF; CDR3nt: TGTGCCAGCAGCTTAGCCAGGGGGCAGTACGAGCAGTACTTC
v_gene: TRBV9; abundance: -; j_gene: TRBJ2-5; d_gene: -; len: 16; CDR3aa: CASSVSPTNLQETQYF; CDR3nt: TGTGCCAGCAGCGTTTCCCCGACCAACCTGCAAGAGACCCAGTACTTC
v_gene: TRBV29-1; abundance: -; j_gene: TRBJ1-1; d_gene: -; len: 13; CDR3aa: CSVGKVGSAEAFF; CDR3nt: TGCAGCGTTGGCAAGGTTGGGAGTGCTGAAGCTTTCTTT
v_gene: TRBV29-1; abundance: -; j_gene: TRBJ2-1; d_gene: TRBD1; len: 14; CDR3aa: CSVARDRGYNEQFF; CDR3nt: TGCAGCGTTGCCCGGGACAGGGGCTACAATGAGCAGTTCTTC
v_gene: TRBV7-7; abundance: -; j_gene: TRBJ2-1; d_gene: -; len: 15; CDR3aa: CASSTGPGAYNEQFF; CDR3nt: TGTGCTAGCAGCACCGGACCCGGGGCCTACAATGAGCAGTTCTTC
v_gene: TRBV7-9; abundance: -; j_gene: TRBJ1-1; d_gene: -; len: 13; CDR3aa: CASKRWGNTEAFF; CDR3nt: TGTGCCAGCAAACGTTGGGGGAACACTGAAGCTTTCTTT
v_gene: TRBV5-1; abundance: -; j_gene: TRBJ2-1; d_gene: -; len: 12; CDR3aa: CASSYSMNEQFF; CDR3nt: TGCGCCAGCAGCTACTCCATGAATGAGCAGTTCTTC
v_gene: TRBV29-1; abundance: -; j_gene: TRBJ2-7; d_gene: -; len: 12; CDR3aa: CSVVGSAYEQYF; CDR3nt: TGCAGCGTTGTAGGCAGCGCCTACGAGCAGTACTTC
v_gene: TRBV19; abundance: few; j_gene: TRBJ1-5; d_gene: TRBD1; len: 17; CDR3aa: CASSIRTGTGINQPQHF; CDR3nt: TGTGCCAGTAGTATCCGAACCGGGACAGGGATCAATCAGCCCCAGCATTTT
v_gene: TRBV10-3; abundance: -; j_gene: TRBJ2-7; d_gene: -; len: 13; CDR3aa: CAISEPPRYEQYF; CDR3nt: TGTGCCATCAGTGAGCCCCCGAGGTACGAGCAGTACTTC
v_gene: TRBV6-5; abundance: -; j_gene: TRBJ1-6; d_gene: -; len: 16; CDR3aa: CASSYLPGTQNSPLHF; CDR3nt: TGTGCCAGCAGTTACCTCCCTGGGACACAAAATTCACCCCTCCACTTT
v_gene: TRBV30; abundance: -; j_gene: TRBJ1-5; d_gene: -; len: 13; CDR3aa: CARQEYSNQPQHF; CDR3nt: TGTGCCAGGCAGGAGTATAGCAATCAGCCCCAGCATTTT
v_gene: TRBV2; abundance: few; j_gene: TRBJ1-6; d_gene: -; len: 14; CDR3aa: CASRKDAYNSPLHF; CDR3nt: TGTGCCAGCCGGAAAGACGCCTATAATTCACCCCTCCACTTT
v_gene: TRBV19; abundance: -; j_gene: TRBJ1-4; d_gene: -; len: 15; CDR3aa: CASSRGPRNNEKLFF; CDR3nt: TGTGCCAGTAGTCGCGGACCGAGGAATAATGAAAAACTGTTTTTT
v_gene: TRBV29-1; abundance: few; j_gene: TRBJ1-1; d_gene: -; len: 14; CDR3aa: CSVEVARVATEAFF; CDR3nt: TGCAGCGTTGAAGTGGCCCGGGTTGCCACTGAAGCTTTCTTT
v_gene: TRBV5-1; abundance: few; j_gene: TRBJ1-5; d_gene: -; len: 14; CDR3aa: CASSLGQDNQPQHF; CDR3nt: TGCGCCAGCAGCCTAGGACAAGATAATCAGCCCCAGCATTTT
v_gene: TRBV9; abundance: many; j_gene: TRBJ2-2; d_gene: -; len: 12; CDR3aa: CASSLGSGELFF; CDR3nt: TGTGCCAGCAGCTTAGGCTCCGGGGAGCTGTTTTTT
v_gene: TRBV30; abundance: few; j_gene: TRBJ1-1; d_gene: TRBD1; len: 12; CDR3aa: CAWSVRQGEAFF; CDR3nt: TGTGCCTGGAGTGTACGACAGGGTGAAGCTTTCTTT
v_gene: TRBV5-1; abundance: few; j_gene: TRBJ1-1; d_gene: -; len: 16; CDR3aa: CASSVGTVTPNTEAFF; CDR3nt: TGCGCCAGCAGCGTAGGGACCGTAACACCGAACACTGAAGCTTTCTTT
v_gene: TRBV30; abundance: -; j_gene: TRBJ1-1; d_gene: -; len: 14; CDR3aa: CAWKIDDTNTEAFF; CDR3nt: TGTGCCTGGAAAATTGACGACACGAACACTGAAGCTTTCTTT
v_gene: TRBV29-1; abundance: -; j_gene: TRBJ1-5; d_gene: -; len: 16; CDR3aa: CSVVVSSPPYDQPQHF; CDR3nt: TGCAGCGTTGTGGTCTCCAGTCCTCCCTACGATCAGCCCCAGCATTTT
v_gene: TRBV6-1; abundance: -; j_gene: TRBJ2-7; d_gene: -; len: 10; CDR3aa: CASRGYEQYF; CDR3nt: TGTGCCAGCAGGGGCTACGAGCAGTACTTC